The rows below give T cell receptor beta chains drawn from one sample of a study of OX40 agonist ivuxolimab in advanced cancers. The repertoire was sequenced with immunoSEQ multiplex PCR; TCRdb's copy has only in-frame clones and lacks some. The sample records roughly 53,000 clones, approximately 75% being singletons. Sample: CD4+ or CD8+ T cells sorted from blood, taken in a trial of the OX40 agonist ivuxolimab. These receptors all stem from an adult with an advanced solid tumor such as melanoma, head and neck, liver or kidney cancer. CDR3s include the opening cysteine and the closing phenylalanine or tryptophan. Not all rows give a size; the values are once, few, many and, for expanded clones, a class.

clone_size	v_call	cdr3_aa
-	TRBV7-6	CASSGEQPTGNTIYF
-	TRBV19	CASSIVRGGSGELFF
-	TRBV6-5	CASSSGQANSPLHF
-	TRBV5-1	CASSGSYPTDTQYF
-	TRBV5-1	CASSSRQGRTNYGYTF
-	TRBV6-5	CASSYSQGNNYGYTF
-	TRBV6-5	CASSYRNSPLHF
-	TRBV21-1	CASSKRRFYYEQYF
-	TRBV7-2	CASSSTGWGKLFF
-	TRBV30	CAWSVSGVETGELFF
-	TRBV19	CASRDGQGGHGYTF
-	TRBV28	CASSLYGRSNQPQHF
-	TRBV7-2	CASSFLTSGGAWQETQYF
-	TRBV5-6	CASTMWGASNQPQHF
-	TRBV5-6	CASSLGQSYQPQHF
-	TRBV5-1	CASSPRAVVGTEAFF
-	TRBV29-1	CSVERQGEETQYF
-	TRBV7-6	CASSPWTENTEAFF
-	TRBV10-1	CASSENIDEQYF
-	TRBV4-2	CASSQGDLKSGVGQYF
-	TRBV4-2	CASSQVNKQETQYF
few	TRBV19	CASSMERDRGTEAFF
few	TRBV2	CASSEEGRGLGQYF
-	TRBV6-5	CASTPDVGNEQYF
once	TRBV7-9	CASSWRQLTGDGYTF
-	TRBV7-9	CASSLARGQGLRSYNEQFF
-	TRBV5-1	CASSLGPDYEQYF
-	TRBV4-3	CASSQEWGNTEAFF
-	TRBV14	CASSQVGNHEQYF
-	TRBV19	CASSIQGAPVNEQFF
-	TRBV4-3	CASSPKVSGRTRADTQYF
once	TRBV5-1	CASSLGQGSTEAFF